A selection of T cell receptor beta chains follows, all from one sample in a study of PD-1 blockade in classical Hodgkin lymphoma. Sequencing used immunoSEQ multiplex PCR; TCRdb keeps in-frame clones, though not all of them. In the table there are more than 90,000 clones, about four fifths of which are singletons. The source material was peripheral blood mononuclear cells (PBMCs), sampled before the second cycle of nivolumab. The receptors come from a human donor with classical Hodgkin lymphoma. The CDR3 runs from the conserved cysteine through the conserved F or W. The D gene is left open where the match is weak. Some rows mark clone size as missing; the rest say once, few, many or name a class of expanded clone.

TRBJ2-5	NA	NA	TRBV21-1	TGTGCCAGCAGCAAAGCGCTCAAAGGGGAGGGAGAGACCCAGTACTTC	CASSKALKGEGETQYF
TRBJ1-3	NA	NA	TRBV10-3	TGTGCCATAACCCTGGGACCGGACTCTGGAAACACCATATATTTT	CAITLGPDSGNTIYF
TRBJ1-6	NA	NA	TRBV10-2	TGCGCCAGCAGTGAACTGGGATCCTATAATTCACCCCTCCACTTT	CASSELGSYNSPLHF
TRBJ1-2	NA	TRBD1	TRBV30	TGTGCCTGGAGCCCGGGACAGGGGGGCTATGGCTACACCTTC	CAWSPGQGGYGYTF
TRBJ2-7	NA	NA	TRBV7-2	TGTGCCAGCAGCTTAGGACGGTACGAGCAGTACTTC	CASSLGRYEQYF
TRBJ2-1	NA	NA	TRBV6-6	TGTGCCAGCACCCCCACCGCGGTCGTCAGGGAGGCTGAGCAGTTCTTC	CASTPTAVVREAEQFF
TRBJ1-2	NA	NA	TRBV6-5	TGTGCCAGCAGGCAACACCGGGATCCCTATGGCTACACCTTC	CASRQHRDPYGYTF
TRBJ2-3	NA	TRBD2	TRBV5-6	TGTGCCAGCAGTCGTAGCGGGAGCGCGGATACGCAGTATTTT	CASSRSGSADTQYF
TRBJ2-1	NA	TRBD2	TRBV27	TGTGCCAGCAGTCCTAGACTAGCGGGAGCTGGAGAGCAGTTCTTC	CASSPRLAGAGEQFF
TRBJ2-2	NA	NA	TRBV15	TGTGCCACCAGCAGAGCAGTGGCCGGGGAGCTGTTTTTT	CATSRAVAGELFF
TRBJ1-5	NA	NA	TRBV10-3	TGTGCCATCAGTGAGGGACATCTTAGCAATCAGCCCCAGCATTTT	CAISEGHLSNQPQHF
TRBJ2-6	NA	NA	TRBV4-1	TGCGCCAGCAGCCCTACCGGGGCCAACGTCCTGACTTTC	CASSPTGANVLTF
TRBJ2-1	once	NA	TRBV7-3	TGTGCCAGCAGCTTAAAGGGTGAACGGAATCGGAATGAGCAGTTCTTC	CASSLKGERNRNEQFF
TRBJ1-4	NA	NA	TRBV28	TGTGCCAGCAGTTTATACCGTGAAAAACTGTTTTTT	CASSLYREKLFF
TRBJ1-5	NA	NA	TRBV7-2	TGTGCCAGCAGCTTACTTATTGGGGGAAATCAGCCCCAGCATTTT	CASSLLIGGNQPQHF
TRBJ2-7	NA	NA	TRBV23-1	TGCGCCAGCACTCAAAGGGGGGGCGATCCGACCTACGAGCAGTACTTC	CASTQRGGDPTYEQYF
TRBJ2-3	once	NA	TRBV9	TGTGCCAGCAGCTTATCAGCGGATACGCAGTATTTT	CASSLSADTQYF
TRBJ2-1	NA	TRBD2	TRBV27	TGTGCCAGCAGTTTAGGGGGAGGGCCCCGTGAGCAGTTCTTC	CASSLGGGPREQFF
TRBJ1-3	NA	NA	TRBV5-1	TGCGCCAGCATGGAGGGAAACACCATATATTTT	CASMEGNTIYF
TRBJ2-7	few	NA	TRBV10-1	TGCGCCAGCAGTGAGGGAATTGGAACGGGGCAGTACTTC	CASSEGIGTGQYF
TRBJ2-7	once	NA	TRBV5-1	TGCGCCAGCAGCCGCGACAGGTTCCACGAGCAGTACTTC	CASSRDRFHEQYF
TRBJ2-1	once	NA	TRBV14	TGTGCCAGCAGCCAAGTTGTCGTTGGCGTGGGGGCGAATGAGCAGTTCTTC	CASSQVVVGVGANEQFF
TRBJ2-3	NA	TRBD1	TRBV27	TGTGCCAGCAGTTTAAGGTGGCAGGGGGCAGATACGCAGTATTTT	CASSLRWQGADTQYF
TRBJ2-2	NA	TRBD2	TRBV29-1	TGCAGCGTTCTACTAGGCGGGAGCGGGGAGCTGTTTTTT	CSVLLGGSGELFF
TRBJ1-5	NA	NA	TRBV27	TGTGCCAGCAGTTCCCTTGAGTATAGCAATCAGCCCCAGCATTTT	CASSSLEYSNQPQHF
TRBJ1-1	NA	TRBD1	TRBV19	TGTGCCAGTAGTATGCTCCGGGGAGGGGGCGTTATAACTGAAGCTTTCTTT	CASSMLRGGGVITEAFF
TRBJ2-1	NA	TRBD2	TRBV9	TGTGCCAGCAGCGTCCTAGCGGAGACCTACAATGAGCAGTTCTTC	CASSVLAETYNEQFF
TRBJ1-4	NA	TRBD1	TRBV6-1	TGTGCCAGCCTGACAGGGGTTGCTAATGAAAAACTGTTTTTT	CASLTGVANEKLFF
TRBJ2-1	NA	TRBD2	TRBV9	TGTGCCAGCAGCGGAGGACTAGTCGGATCTCTAGGGGAGCAGTTCTTC	CASSGGLVGSLGEQFF
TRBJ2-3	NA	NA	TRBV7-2	TGTGCCAGCAGCTTATACTGGGGCTCGAGCACAGATACGCAGTATTTT	CASSLYWGSSTDTQYF
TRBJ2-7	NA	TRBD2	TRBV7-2	TGTGCCAGCAGCTTAGCAAGCGGGAGGGCGGGCGAGCAGTACTTC	CASSLASGRAGEQYF
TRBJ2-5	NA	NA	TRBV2	TGTGCCAGCAATAGGGGCGCCCAGACCCAGTACTTC	CASNRGAQTQYF
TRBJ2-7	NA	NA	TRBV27	TGTGCCAGCAGTCCCCCGGGACCTTTATACGAGCAGTACTTC	CASSPPGPLYEQYF
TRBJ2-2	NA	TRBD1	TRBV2	TGTGCCAGCTCGGGACAGGCGACGAACACCGGGGAGCTGTTTTTT	CASSGQATNTGELFF
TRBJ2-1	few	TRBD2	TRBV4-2	TGTGCCAGCAGCCAAGGTTCTACGGGAGGGCCAGGAAATGAGCAGTTCTTC	CASSQGSTGGPGNEQFF
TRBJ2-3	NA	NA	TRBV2	TGTGCCAGCAGTGAAGATAACACAGATACGCAGTATTTT	CASSEDNTDTQYF
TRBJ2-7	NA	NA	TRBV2	TGTGCCAGTAACGATGTATACGAGCAGTACTTC	CASNDVYEQYF
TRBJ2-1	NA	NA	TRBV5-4	TGTGCCAGCAGCCCGCCCCGGGGACGGGGCTACAATGAGCAGTTCTTC	CASSPPRGRGYNEQFF
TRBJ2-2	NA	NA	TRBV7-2	TGTGCCAGCAGCTTTTTGAACACCGGGGAGCTGTTTTTT	CASSFLNTGELFF
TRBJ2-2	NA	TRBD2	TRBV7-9	TGTGCCAGCAGCTTCCTCGCGGGAGCACTAACCGGGGAGCTGTTTTTT	CASSFLAGALTGELFF
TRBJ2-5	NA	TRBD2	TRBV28	TGTGCCAGCAGCGGGACTAGTTTTGCGACCCAGTACTTC	CASSGTSFATQYF
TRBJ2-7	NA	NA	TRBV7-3	TGTGCCAGCAGCTTGGGCAGGACTCCCTACGAGCAGTACTTC	CASSLGRTPYEQYF
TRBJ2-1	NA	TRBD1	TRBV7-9	TGTGCCAGCAGCCCCCGGGGACAGGGGGCGGCCAAATCCTACAATGAGCAGTTCTTC	CASSPRGQGAAKSYNEQFF
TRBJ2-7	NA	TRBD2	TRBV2	TGTGCCAGCAGTGAACTAGCGGACTACGAGCAGTACTTC	CASSELADYEQYF
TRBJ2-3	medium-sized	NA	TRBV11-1	TGTGCCAGCAGCTGGGGGGCTGGGGGTGGGCTAGATACGCAGTATTTT	CASSWGAGGGLDTQYF
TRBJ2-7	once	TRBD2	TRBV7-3	TGTGCCAGCAGCTACCGGGGGGGCTCCTACGAGCAGTACTTC	CASSYRGGSYEQYF
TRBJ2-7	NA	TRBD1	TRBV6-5	TGTGCCAGCAGTTACTCCGGCCAGGGGGCTGGCGAGCAGTACTTC	CASSYSGQGAGEQYF
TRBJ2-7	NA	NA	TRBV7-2	TGTGCCAGCAGCACCAGGGACGAGCAGTACTTC	CASSTRDEQYF
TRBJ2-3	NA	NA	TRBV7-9	TGTGCCAGCAGCTCGTGGGGGGATACGCAGTATTTT	CASSSWGDTQYF
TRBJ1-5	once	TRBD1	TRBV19	TGTGCCAGTAGTTCGACAGGGTCCAATCAGCCCCAGCATTTT	CASSSTGSNQPQHF